The 24 T cell receptor beta chains below all came from one sample that was sequenced in a study of graft-versus-host responses after intestinal transplantation. The antigens of these receptors remain unknown. Sequencing was performed with immunoSEQ multiplex PCR; in TCRdb, only in-frame clones are kept and a portion is missing. There are around 78,000 clones in the sample; around 87% occur only once, and 7.5% to 8.5% lies in the top ten. Sample: unstimulated CD8+ T cells sorted from spleen or lymph node cells, taken before transplant. These receptor sequences come from a human donor who was the organ donor for an intestinal transplant.

This clone was seen only a few times. The V gene is TRBV19, the J gene TRBJ1-6, with no clear D. V lost 5 bases to trimming and J lost 6 bases, with 11 bases between them. Germline CDR1 LNHDA, CDR2 SQIVND (reference sequence). The CDR3 is 14 amino acids. This CDR3 reads CASSLGISNSPLHF. Here the CDR3 DNA reads TGTGCCAGTAGTTTGGGCATCAGTAATTCACCCCTCCACTTT.

The chain joins TRBV6-5 to TRBJ1-6; 7 nucleotides agree with TRBD1. V shed 7 bases, J shed 6 bases, and the junction held 3 bases outside the gene matches. Per the germline V gene, CDR1 is MNHEY and CDR2 is SVGAGI. This CDR3 comprises 13 residues. The CDR3 protein is CASTQGGNSPLHF. The CDR3 bases are TGTGCCAGCACGCAGGGGGGTAATTCACCCCTCCACTTT.

The count of this clone is one. This chain connects TRBV5-1 to TRBJ2-7; D not resolved. Trimming removed 5 bases at V and 2 bases at J, with 29 bases between. Germline CDR1 is SGHRS and CDR2 is YFSETQ. CDR3 size: 19 residues. The CDR3 is CASRPAVEGKEIRTYEQYF. CDR3 in DNA: TGCGCCAGCAGACCCGCAGTGGAAGGGAAAGAAATCCGAACCTACGAGCAGTACTTC.

The chain is built from TRBV18 and TRBJ1-1, with no clear D. CDR1 is KGHSH, CDR2 LQKENI, per germline. V lost 0 bases and J lost 1, with 12 bases in between. CDR3 length equals 16 residues. The CDR3 DNA follows: TGTGCCAGCTCACCACCGGGTATCAGAAGGAACACTGAAGCTTTCTTT. It specifies CASSPPGIRRNTEAFF.

This chain connects TRBV9 to TRBJ2-1; perhaps D is TRBD1 or TRBD2 (5 bases each). Germline CDR1 is SGDLS and CDR2 is YYNGEE. The CDR3 runs to 16 residues. V was pared by 3 bases and J by 4 bases, with 17 bases between. CDR3 sequence: CASSDRDGGVYNEQFF. The CDR3 DNA is TGTGCCAGCAGCGATAGGGACGGTGGGGTATACAATGAGCAGTTCTTC.

This rearrangement joins TRBV6-6 to TRBJ1-2; D not resolved. Germline V lookup: CDR1 MNHNY, CDR2 SVGAGI (reference sequence). V was clipped by 4 bases and J by 3 bases, with 15 bases between them. The CDR3 sequence is 15 residues long. CDR3 sequence (DNA): TGTGCCAGCAGTTCTCGAAGGGCCATCGACTATGGCTACACCTTC. Translating gives CASSSRRAIDYGYTF.

This sequence joins TRBV9 and TRBJ2-5; 9 bases are a match to TRBD2. Germline V CDR1 and CDR2: SGDLS, YYNGEE. The V segment lost 2 bases and the J segment 5 bases; nucleotides outside the gene matches: 10. The CDR3 has 16 residues. The CDR3 region is CASSVPVGGGAETQYF. CDR3 in DNA: TGTGCCAGCAGCGTCCCCGTGGGCGGGGGGGCTGAGACCCAGTACTTC.

This chain uses TRBV5-4 with TRBJ1-1, with a weak D call TRBD1 (5 bases). The V end was cut by 4 bases, the J end by 7 bases, with 11 bases between. CDR3 length: 12 amino acids. Germline V gene lookup returns CDR1 SGHNT and CDR2 YYREEE (reference sequence). The CDR3 coding sequence is TGTGCCAGCAGCGGGAGCACAGGTGAAGCTTTCTTT. It is translated as CASSGSTGEAFF.

This chain connects TRBV28 to TRBJ2-7; D is ambiguous. The CDR3 runs 13 residues. CDR1 is MDHEN and CDR2 is SYDVKM in the germline V gene. With 2 bases removed from V and 3 bases from J, the gap between germline ends came to 8 bases. CDR3 nucleotides: TGTGCCAGCAGTTTAGAGGTGGGCTACGAGCAGTACTTC. Translation gives CASSLEVGYEQYF. Complete variable domain (other parts from reference TRBV28 and TRBJ2-7): DVKVTQSSRYLVKRTGEKVFLECVQDMDHENMFWYRQDPGLGLRLIYFSYDVKMKEKGDIPEGYSVSREKKERFSLILESASTNQTSMYLCASSLEVGYEQYFGPGTRLTVT.

The chain combines TRBV19 with TRBJ2-1; 7 positions agree with TRBD2. Trimming cost V 3 bases and J 5 bases; bases outside gene matches: 10. CDR1 is LNHDA and CDR2 is SQIVND in the germline V gene (reference sequence). CDR3 length equals 16 residues. CDR3 in DNA: TGTGCCAGTAGTATCCCAGCGGGGCCACTTAACAATGAGCAGTTCTTC. Protein: CASSIPAGPLNNEQFF.

The chain joins TRBV9 to TRBJ2-7; 9 positions match TRBD1. The CDR3 is 14 amino acids. Trimming cost V 4 bases and J 3 bases; bases outside gene matches: 5. From germline, CDR1 is SGDLS and CDR2 YYNGEE. The CDR3, as DNA: TGTGCCAGCAGCCTTACAGGGGGCCACTACGAGCAGTACTTC. It translates to CASSLTGGHYEQYF.

This clone came up once. V is TRBV28 and J is TRBJ1-6; tentative D call: TRBD1 (6 bases). Per germline, CDR1 MDHEN and CDR2 SYDVKM. The V gene lost 3 bases and the J gene lost 0 bases, with 12 bases spanning the gap. The CDR3 extends over 17 amino acids. The CDR3 loop reads CASSLRGGSSYNSPLHF. The DNA for the CDR3 is TGTGCCAGCAGTTTGAGGGGGGGGAGCTCCTATAATTCACCCCTCCACTTT.

This clone was counted only a few times. The chain recombines TRBV6-5 with TRBJ1-6; TRBD1 might be the D (5 bases). The germline gives CDR1 MNHEY, CDR2 SVGAGI. V was pared by 6 bases and J by 14 bases, with 14 bases between. The CDR3 has 12 amino acids. CDR3 nucleotide sequence: TGTGCCAGCAGGGGGCCCTGGTTGACCCTCCACTTT. It translates to CASRGPWLTLHF.

As regards this clone: Just one base apart from a much larger clone, this may be a read error. V and J are TRBV27 and TRBJ2-1; the D gene is possibly TRBD2 (5 bases). V was pared by 4 bases and J by 3 bases, with 7 bases between. Germline values: CDR1 MNHEY, CDR2 SMNVEV (reference sequence). The CDR3 extends over 13 amino acids. CDR3 sequence: CASSSRDYNEQFF. In DNA, the CDR3 is TGTGCCAGCAGTTCCCGGGACTACAATGAGCAGTTCTTC.

V is TRBV28 and J is TRBJ1-2; D remains ambiguous. Germline V lookup: CDR1 MDHEN, CDR2 SYDVKM. CDR3 length: 12 residues. Trimming stripped 4 bases from V and 8 bases from J, with 11 bases between. CDR3 in amino acids: CASSSVMGGYTF. For the CDR3, the DNA is TGTGCCAGCAGTTCAGTTATGGGGGGCTACACCTTC.

The genes are TRBV6-6 and TRBJ1-1; D is ambiguous. The CDR3 length is 14 residues. The ends were cut back, 0 bases at V and 2 bases at J, with 7 bases in the middle. Germline V gene sequence: CDR1 MNHNY, CDR2 SVGAGI (reference sequence). CDR3 in amino acids: CASSYSYGNTEAFF. As DNA, the CDR3 is TGTGCCAGCAGTTACTCGTACGGAAACACTGAAGCTTTCTTT.

This clone was seen only a few times. The genes are TRBV5-6 and TRBJ1-1; D gene ambiguous. CDR3 length: 14 amino acids. Trimming cost V 5 bases and J 2 bases, with 13 bases left between them. Germline assignment: CDR1 SGHDT and CDR2 YYEEEE. CDR3 residues: CASSFLAANTEAFF. CDR3 nucleotides: TGTGCCAGCAGTTTTCTGGCAGCAAACACTGAAGCTTTCTTT.

The V and J genes are TRBV30 and TRBJ2-3, with 9 bases identical to TRBD2. Germline V CDR1 and CDR2: GTSNPN, SVGIG (reference sequence). The length of the CDR3 is 15 residues. V lost 2 bases and J lost 6; bases outside the gene matches: 9. CDR3 residues: CAWSWPAGGEDTQYF. CDR3 DNA sequence: TGTGCCTGGAGTTGGCCAGCGGGGGGTGAGGATACGCAGTATTTT.

This rearrangement joins TRBV6-5 to TRBJ2-5, with 8 bases aligning to TRBD2. With the DNA end fitting TRBJ2-7 better, the J assignment may be wrong. The CDR3 loop spans 16 amino acids. Germline V gene lookup returns CDR1 MNHEY and CDR2 SVGAGI. The CDR3 region is CASSYSSGEIAYEQYF. The DNA of the CDR3 is TGTGCCAGCAGTTACTCTAGCGGGGAAATTGCCTACGAGCAGTACTTC.

The gene calls are TRBV2 and TRBJ1-1, with D hard to call. With 1 base removed from V and 4 bases from J, the gap between germline ends came to 10 bases. The CDR3 has 14 amino acids. Per the germline V gene, CDR1 is SNHLY and CDR2 is FYNNEI. The CDR3 DNA follows: TGTGCCAGCAGTGAAGACCATGGGGTCACTGAAGCTTTCTTT. The encoded protein is CASSEDHGVTEAFF.

V gene TRBV27 combines with J gene TRBJ1-1, with no clear D. CDR1 and CDR2 from the germline V gene are MNHEY and SMNVEV (reference sequence). Trimming stripped 4 bases from V and 0 bases from J, with 6 bases between. CDR3 length equals 13 residues. CDR3 bases: TGTGCCAGCAGTTCCCCCCTGAACACTGAAGCTTTCTTT. Its translation: CASSSPLNTEAFF.

CDR3 nucleotides: TGTGCCTGGTCCGGACTATACCCGGATACGCAGTATTTT. Protein: CAWSGLYPDTQYF. The chain is built from TRBV30 and TRBJ2-3, with D tentatively TRBD2 (6 bases). This CDR3 comprises 13 residues. CDR1 GTSNPN and CDR2 SVGIG come from the germline V gene (reference sequence). Trimming shortened V by 5 bases and J by 6 bases, and 15 bases separated the two germline ends. Using reference TRBV30 and TRBJ2-3 for the parts outside the CDR3, the full variable domain is SQTIHQWPATLVQPVGSPLSLECTVEGTSNPNLYWYRQAAGRGLQLLFYSVGIGQISSEVPQNLSASRPQDRQFILSSKKLLLSDSGFYLCAWSGLYPDTQYFGPGTRLTVL.

The chain joins TRBV9 to TRBJ1-2; the D gene is possibly TRBD1 (6 bases). This CDR3 spans 14 amino acids. Germline assignment: CDR1 SGDLS and CDR2 YYNGEE. V was shortened by 4 bases and J by 8 bases, with 18 bases between the two germline ends. The CDR3 DNA is TGTGCCAGCAGCTCTAGCGGGGGCGCTGGGGGCTACACCTTC. Its translation is CASSSSGGAGGYTF.

The rearrangement joins TRBV5-1 to TRBJ1-1; no definite D call. The CDR3 consists of 14 residues. Germline CDR1 reads SGHRS; CDR2 reads YFSETQ. The ends were cut back, 3 bases at V and 2 bases at J, with 11 bases in the middle. CDR3 amino acids: CASSSFRQNTEAFF. CDR3 bases: TGCGCCAGCAGCTCCTTCCGACAAAACACTGAAGCTTTCTTT.